The 26 T cell receptor beta chains below come from one sample, sequenced in a study of monozygotic twins with inflammatory bowel disease. TCRdb reanalyzed the 5' RACE reads, giving one entry per CDR3 protein sequence and no DNA. The specimen's table records a few hundred thousand distinct CDR3 sequences. The sample comprised blood. These receptor sequences come from a human donor with ulcerative colitis or Crohn's disease, or a healthy co-twin of an affected twin (not recorded which).

This chain uses TRBV4-1 with TRBJ2-3; without DNA, the TCRdb call of TRBD2 cannot be checked. From germline, CDR1 is MGHRA and CDR2 YSYEKL. The CDR3 extends over 12 amino acids. The CDR3 sequence: CASSHAAGGQYF.

The chain couples TRBV28 to TRBJ2-5; the D call of TRBD1 rests on TCRdb alone, since no DNA is present to check it. The CDR3 extends over 18 amino acids. Germline values: CDR1 MDHEN, CDR2 SYDVKM. CDR3: CASSFAGTGGSGSETQYF.

The chain is built from TRBV7-9 and TRBJ2-1; with no DNA, the TCRdb D assignment of TRBD2 cannot be verified. The germline CDR1 and CDR2 sequences are SEHNR and FQNEAQ (reference sequence). CDR3 length equals 15 residues. CDR3 amino acids: CASSLFSGGANEQFF.

This chain links TRBV6-5 with TRBJ1-1; the TCRdb call, TRBD1, lacks DNA for checking. The CDR3 runs 15 residues. Germline V gene sequence: CDR1 MNHEY, CDR2 SVGAGI. The CDR3 region is CASSYGGAQNTEAFF.

The chain employs TRBV6-5 and TRBJ1-4; TCRdb returns TRBD1, unconfirmable since there is no DNA. Germline-derived CDR1 and CDR2 are MNHEY and SVGAGI. The CDR3 contains 15 residues. CDR3 in amino acids: CASSYWGATNEKLFF.

CDR3 sequence: CASRGSGKWANYGYTF. V and J are TRBV28 and TRBJ1-2; TCRdb selects TRBD1, and the lack of DNA leaves this call unchecked. CDR3 size: 16 residues. Germline V CDR1 and CDR2: MDHEN, SYDVKM.

The V gene is TRBV27, the J gene TRBJ2-3. CDR1 is MNHEY, CDR2 SMNVEV, per germline (reference sequence). This CDR3 spans 13 amino acids. CDR3 region: CASRAWNTDTQYF.

The rearrangement joins TRBV7-9 to TRBJ2-7; without DNA, the TCRdb call of TRBD1 cannot be checked. The CDR3 extends over 14 amino acids. Germline V gene data show CDR1 as SEHNR and CDR2 as FQNEAQ (reference sequence). CDR3 protein: CASSSDRTTYEQYF.

The chain joins TRBV6-5 to TRBJ1-5. Germline assignment: CDR1 MNHEY and CDR2 SVGAGI. This CDR3 has 11 amino acids. The chain's CDR3 is CASGGNQPQHF.

The CDR3 here is CASIDRWLRTEAFF. The V call is TRBV12-3 or TRBV12-4, the J call TRBJ1-1; checking the TCRdb D call of TRBD1 is not possible without DNA. CDR3 length equals 14 residues.

This chain uses TRBV11-2 with TRBJ2-7; TCRdb lists TRBD2, though no DNA is available to test this call. CDR1 is SGHAT, CDR2 FQNNGV, per germline. The CDR3 has 16 residues. The CDR3 sequence: CASSFASGALSYEQYF.

The gene calls are TRBV5-4 and TRBJ2-7; no DNA is available, so the TRBD1 call from TCRdb remains unchecked. The CDR3 consists of 15 residues. The V gene's germline CDR1 is SGHNT and CDR2 YYREEE (reference sequence). CDR3 amino acids: CASSFRKGSGNEQYF.

The CDR3: CAISPGQGGETQYF. The J gene is TRBJ2-5, the V gene TRBV10-3; TCRdb names TRBD1, which stays unverified in the absence of DNA. The CDR3 runs to 14 residues. CDR1 is ENHRY and CDR2 is SYGVKD in the germline V gene.

CDR3 in amino acids: CASSPGEGVSYEQYF. The chain uses TRBV2 and TRBJ2-7; TCRdb calls TRBD1, which cannot be checked without DNA. Germline V gene lookup returns CDR1 SNHLY and CDR2 FYNNEI. The length of the CDR3 is 15 residues.

The CDR3 is CASSPDRNYGYTF. The rearrangement uses TRBV5-4 and TRBJ1-2; the TCRdb call, TRBD1, lacks DNA for checking. CDR3 length equals 13 residues. In germline, CDR1 is SGHNT, CDR2 YYREEE (reference sequence).

The J gene is TRBJ2-2, the V gene TRBV12-3 or TRBV12-4. The length of the CDR3 is 15 residues. The CDR3 here is CASRWRRENTGELFF.

The rearrangement links TRBV7-9 to TRBJ2-3; with no DNA, the TCRdb D assignment of TRBD1 cannot be verified. The germline V gene encodes CDR1 SEHNR and CDR2 FQNEAQ (reference sequence). This CDR3 is built from 14 residues. The CDR3 protein is CASSLADRGDTQYF.

The gene calls are TRBV4-1 and TRBJ2-7; TCRdb returns TRBD1, unconfirmable since there is no DNA. This CDR3 spans 14 amino acids. Germline loops: CDR1 MGHRA, CDR2 YSYEKL. CDR3 sequence: CASSLGDRGYEQYF.

This chain links TRBV6-5 with TRBJ2-1; TCRdb's D call of TRBD2 is untestable without DNA. Per the germline V gene, CDR1 is MNHEY and CDR2 is SVGAGI. The CDR3 contains 16 residues. The CDR3 loop is CASSYSRRRGYNEQFF.

The rearrangement uses TRBV7-2 and TRBJ1-5. This CDR3 is 13 amino acids long. CDR1 SGHTA and CDR2 FQGNSA come from the germline V gene. CDR3 in amino acids: CASTGGPNQPQHF.

The V gene is TRBV20-1, the J gene TRBJ2-4; the TCRdb call, TRBD2, lacks DNA for checking. Germline values: CDR1 DFQATT, CDR2 SNEGSKA (reference sequence). The CDR3 is made up of 19 amino acids. The CDR3: CSARFDLADLGLAKNIQYF.

The rearrangement joins TRBV27 to TRBJ1-2; TCRdb outputs TRBD1, but without DNA this stays unchecked. Per germline, CDR1 MNHEY and CDR2 SMNVEV (reference sequence). The length of the CDR3 is 14 residues. The CDR3 region is CASSFNLGGYGYTF.

V and J are TRBV27 and TRBJ1-5; the TCRdb call, TRBD1, lacks DNA for checking. Germline assignment: CDR1 MNHEY and CDR2 SMNVEV (reference sequence). The CDR3 has 17 amino acids. CDR3: CASRAGAIGGGPQPQHF.

The rearrangement links TRBV11-2 to TRBJ2-4; with no DNA, the TCRdb D assignment of TRBD2 cannot be verified. This CDR3 contains 18 residues. The germline gives CDR1 SGHAT, CDR2 FQNNGV. The chain's CDR3 is CASSLPTPTELAKNIQYF.

The chain combines TRBV12-3 or TRBV12-4 with TRBJ1-5. The CDR3 loop spans 15 amino acids. The CDR3 loop is CASSFNRVGNQPQHF.

The V gene is TRBV3-1, the J gene TRBJ2-7; checking the TCRdb D call of TRBD2 is not possible without DNA. The length of the CDR3 is 16 residues. Germline V gene lookup returns CDR1 LGHDT and CDR2 YNNKEL (reference sequence). The CDR3 region is CASSQEGTSVTYEQYF.